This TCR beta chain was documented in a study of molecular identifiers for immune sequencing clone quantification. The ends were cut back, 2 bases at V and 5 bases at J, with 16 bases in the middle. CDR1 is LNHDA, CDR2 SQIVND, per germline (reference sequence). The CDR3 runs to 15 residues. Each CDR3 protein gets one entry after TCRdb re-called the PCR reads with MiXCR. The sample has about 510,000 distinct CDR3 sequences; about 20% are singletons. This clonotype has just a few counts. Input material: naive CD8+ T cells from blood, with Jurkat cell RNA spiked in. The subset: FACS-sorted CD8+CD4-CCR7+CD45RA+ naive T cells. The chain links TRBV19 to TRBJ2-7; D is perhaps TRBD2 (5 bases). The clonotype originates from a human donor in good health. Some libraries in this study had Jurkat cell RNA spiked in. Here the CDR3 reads CASSISGIYIHEQYF. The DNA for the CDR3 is TGTGCCAGTAGTATATCGGGGATCTATATCCACGAGCAGTACTTC. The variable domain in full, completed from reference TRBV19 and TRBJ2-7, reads DGGITQSPKYLFRKEGQNVTLSCEQNLNHDAMYWYRQDPGQGLRLIYYSQIVNDFQKGDIAEGYSVSREKKESFPLTVTSAQKNPTAFYLCASSISGIYIHEQYFGPGTRLTVT.